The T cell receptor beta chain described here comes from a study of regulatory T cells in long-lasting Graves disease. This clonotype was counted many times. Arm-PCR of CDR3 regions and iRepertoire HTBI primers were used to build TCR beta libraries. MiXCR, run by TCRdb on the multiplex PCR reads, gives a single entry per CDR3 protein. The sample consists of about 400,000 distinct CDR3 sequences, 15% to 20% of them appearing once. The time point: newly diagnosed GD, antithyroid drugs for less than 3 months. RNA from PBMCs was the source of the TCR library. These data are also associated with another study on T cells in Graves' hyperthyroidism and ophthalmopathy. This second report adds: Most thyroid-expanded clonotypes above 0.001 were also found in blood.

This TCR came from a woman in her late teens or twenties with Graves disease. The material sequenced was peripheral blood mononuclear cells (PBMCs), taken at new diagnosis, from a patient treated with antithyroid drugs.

CDR3 amino acids: CASSPTVTDTQYF. The CDR3 bases are TGTGCCAGCAGCCCAACAGTTACAGATACGCAGTATTTT. This sequence joins TRBV7-3 and TRBJ2-3; D unresolved. Trimming took off 5 bases at V and 3 bases at J, with 9 bases between the two ends. Germline CDR1 is SGHTA and CDR2 is FQGTGA. The CDR3 length is 13 residues.